The entry below describes one T cell receptor (beta chain). Use of 60 Vbeta and 13 Jbeta primers characterized the PCR. This table comes from immunoSEQ multiplex PCR, and its TCRdb copy is limited to in-frame clones, with some not included. The data show about 110,000 clones, 60% to 75% seen once. This sample stems from a study of cytomegalovirus exposure and HLA in healthy donors. The V segment lost 2 bases and the J segment 2 bases; nucleotides outside the gene matches: 10. The CDR3 runs 17 residues. Germline V gene lookup returns CDR1 SGHTA and CDR2 FQGTGA. The chain couples TRBV7-3 to TRBJ2-3; 7 positions agree with TRBD1. Input material: PBMCs. This TCR was recovered from a male donor in good health and CMV-seropositive. The CDR3 region has the DNA TGTGCCAGCAGCTTATTGTCAGGGGGTCGGCTCACAGATACGCAGTATTTT. This translates into CASSLLSGGRLTDTQYF.